These 20 T cell receptor beta chains share one sample of origin, sequenced in a study of metastatic and nonmetastatic thyroid tumors. TCRdb ran MiXCR on the PCR reads. The data show 20,000 to 25,000 clones, roughly 22% seen once. All patients were untreated before thyroid surgery. Sequencing was performed on adjacent normal tissue. Every receptor here comes from a female donor with papillary thyroid cancer or a benign thyroid nodule (not recorded which). Some clones in this sample may be carry-over from other donors' samples.

The J gene is TRBJ2-3, the V gene TRBV20-1; D remains ambiguous. V lost 3 bases and J lost 3, with 10 bases in between. Germline V gives CDR1 DFQATT, CDR2 SNEGSKA (reference sequence). CDR3 length equals 13 residues. DNA for the CDR3: TGCAGTGCTAGGTCGCTAGGGACAGATACGCAGTATTTT. Its protein is CSARSLGTDTQYF.

The rearrangement uses TRBV7-8 and TRBJ2-1; TRBD1 is a possible D gene (5 bases). In germline, CDR1 is SGHVS, CDR2 FQNEAQ. V was cut by 3 bases and J by 7 bases, with 13 bases left in between. The CDR3 extends over 14 amino acids. DNA for the CDR3: TGTGCCAGCAGCTTGGGCGGCAGGGCAAATGAGCAGTTCTTC. This codes for CASSLGGRANEQFF.

There are many counts of this clone. This chain joins TRBV5-1 and TRBJ2-2; D is undetermined. The germline V gene encodes CDR1 SGHRS and CDR2 YFSETQ. V was cut by 0 bases and J by 0 bases, with 6 bases left in between. This CDR3 spans 15 amino acids. Here the CDR3 DNA reads TGCGCCAGCAGCTTGGAAGACCCGAACACCGGGGAGCTGTTTTTT. It codes for CASSLEDPNTGELFF. Filled out from reference TRBV5-1 and TRBJ2-2, the complete variable domain reads KAGVTQTPRYLIKTRGQQVTLSCSPISGHRSVSWYQQTPGQGLQFLFEYFSETQRNKGNFPGRFSGRQFSNSRSEMNVSTLELGDSALYLCASSLEDPNTGELFFGEGSRLTVL.

This clone was picked up many times. This sequence joins TRBV29-1 and TRBJ1-2, with D uncertain. Deletions cut 4 bases from V and 4 bases from J, with 16 bases between. The CDR3 length is 14 residues. The germline V gene encodes CDR1 SQVTM and CDR2 ANQGSEA. The CDR3 DNA reads as TGCAGCGTTGGACCGGGGTCAGTCGGCTATGGCTACACCTTC. This gives the protein CSVGPGSVGYGYTF.

CDR3 sequence reads: CATSYTGTSWRIIQFF. The CDR3 bases are TGTGCCACCAGTTACACCGGGACTAGCTGGAGGATAATACAGTTCTTC. This chain links TRBV24-1 with TRBJ2-1, with 9 bases aligning to TRBD2. The trim removed 6 bases at V and 13 bases at J, leaving 18 bases unmatched. The CDR3 loop spans 16 amino acids. Germline V lookup: CDR1 KGHDR, CDR2 SFDVKD.

The chain employs TRBV6-5 and TRBJ1-1; D unresolved. Trimming took 0 bases from V and 4 from J, leaving 6 bases between them. The germline gives CDR1 MNHEY, CDR2 SVGAGI. This CDR3 contains 13 residues. Written as DNA, the CDR3 is TGTGCCAGCAGTTACTCCGTCCTCACTGAAGCTTTCTTT. It specifies CASSYSVLTEAFF.

This clone is deemed medium-sized. J is TRBJ2-7 and V is TRBV6-6; D not resolved. The CDR3 has 16 amino acids. V was clipped by 0 bases and J by 3 bases, with 15 bases between them. Germline lookup yields CDR1 MNHNY and CDR2 SVGAGI (reference sequence). Here the CDR3 reads CASSYSSRTSRYEQYF. CDR3 DNA sequence: TGTGCCAGCAGTTACTCGAGTCGAACTTCCCGCTACGAGCAGTACTTC.

This clone has ten or more counts. V usage is TRBV7-6 and J usage is TRBJ1-4; D may be TRBD1 (6 bases). The germline CDR1 and CDR2 sequences are SGHVS and FNYEAQ. The CDR3 has 16 residues. V was pared by 4 bases and J by 8 bases, with 20 bases between. The CDR3 loop is CASSSTLGGWEEKLFF. Here the CDR3 DNA reads TGTGCCAGCAGCTCGACCTTAGGGGGATGGGAAGAAAAACTGTTTTTT.

This clone was observed many times. The chain has TRBV3-1 and TRBJ2-1, with no clear D. The CDR3 runs 15 residues. With 4 bases removed from V and 0 bases from J, the gap between germline ends came to 10 bases. The germline gives CDR1 LGHDT, CDR2 YNNKEL (reference sequence). The DNA for the CDR3 is TGTGCCAGCAGCCTCGACATGGGCTCCTACAATGAGCAGTTCTTC. It translates to CASSLDMGSYNEQFF.

In this sample, this clone turned up many times. V is TRBV4-1 and J is TRBJ2-5; 7 bases line up with TRBD2. The length of the CDR3 is 15 residues. The ends lost 0 bases at V and 4 bases at J; junction bases unmatched: 5. The germline V gene encodes CDR1 MGHRA and CDR2 YSYEKL. DNA for the CDR3: TGCGCCAGCAGCCAAGATGGGAGGGAGGTAGAGACCCAGTACTTC. This encodes CASSQDGREVETQYF.

This clone ranks as medium-sized. This sequence joins TRBV20-1 and TRBJ2-7; 8 bases map to TRBD2. V shed 5 bases and J 7 bases; nucleotides not matched to a gene: 4. CDR1 DFQATT and CDR2 SNEGSKA come from the germline V gene (reference sequence). This CDR3 comprises 11 residues. As DNA, the CDR3 is TGCAGTGCTCGGACTAGCTGGGAGCAGTACTTC. Protein: CSARTSWEQYF.

This clone was recorded at least ten times. The chain carries TRBV30 and TRBJ1-3; D remains unclear. CDR1 GTSNPN and CDR2 SVGIG come from the germline V gene (reference sequence). The CDR3 has 12 amino acids. V was cut by 4 bases and J by 4 bases, with 8 bases left in between. The CDR3 spells CAWKVRGNTIYF. In nucleotides, the CDR3 is TGTGCCTGGAAGGTTAGGGGAAACACCATATATTTT.

This clone was picked up a small number of times. A read error may produce the germline difference seen at one junction end. The chain links TRBV6-2 or TRBV6-3 to TRBJ1-4; possible D gene TRBD1, 5 bases. This CDR3 region has 15 residues. The germline V gene encodes CDR1 MNHEY and CDR2 SVGEGT. Here the CDR3 reads CASSYNGGTNEKLLF. The CDR3 DNA reads as TGTGCCAGCAGTTACAATGGGGGGACTAATGAAAAACTGCTTTTT.

Regarding this clone: The junction and the germline gene differ at one end; a read error may be behind it. The V call is TRBV12-5, the J call TRBJ1-5, with D possibly being TRBD1 (5 bases). Germline lookup yields CDR1 LGHNT and CDR2 FRNRAP. This CDR3 contains 16 residues. The CDR3 protein is CASGLLAGTGNQPQHF. As DNA, the CDR3 is TGTGCTAGTGGCCTCTTAGCGGGGACCGGCAATCAGCCCCAGCATTTC.

A remark on this clone: The same CDR3 is also encoded by other DNA sequences in this sample. V usage is TRBV6-5 and J usage is TRBJ1-2; 9 bases fit TRBD1. In germline, CDR1 is MNHEY, CDR2 SVGAGI. The CDR3 totals 18 residues. J gave up 0 bases and V 4 bases, and 12 bases lay outside the gene matches. CDR3 in DNA: TGTGCCAGCAGTTCGGTCCCGGGACAGGGTTTTACTAACTATGGCTACACCTTC. Translated: CASSSVPGQGFTNYGYTF.

The table lists this clone with a few counts. This chain joins TRBV6-2 or TRBV6-3 and TRBJ2-7; no clear D gene. CDR1 and CDR2 from the germline V gene are MNHEY and SVGEGT. V lost 2 bases and J lost 4, with 15 bases in between. This CDR3 is 15 amino acids long. The CDR3 region has the DNA TGTGCCAGCAGTTACACGAGGCTAACAGCATACGAGCAGTACTTC. It translates to CASSYTRLTAYEQYF.

Details on this clone: Likely a read error: the CDR3 ends without its conserved phenylalanine or tryptophan. V gene TRBV7-2 combines with J gene TRBJ2-5; D unresolved. From germline, CDR1 is SGHTA and CDR2 FQGNSA. V was clipped by 5 bases and J by 7 bases, with 20 bases between them. The CDR3 has 15 amino acids. CDR3 sequence (DNA): TGTGCCAGCAGCCCAGGCCGCGTTGGTGGGCCGACCCAGTACCTC. This gives the protein CASSPGRVGGPTQYL.

Comment on this clone: A read error may produce the germline difference seen at one junction end. The rearrangement uses TRBV2 and TRBJ2-3; D not certain. Germline CDR1 reads SNHLY; CDR2 reads FYNNEI. This CDR3 contains 13 residues. CDR3 region: CASSELCTDTQYF. The CDR3 bases are TGTGCCAGCAGTGAACTTTGCACAGATACACAGTATTTT.

This clone appeared a few times. A much more abundant neighbour one base away suggests this may be a read error. The chain employs TRBV25-1 and TRBJ2-4, with 13 positions matching TRBD2. Germline-derived CDR1 and CDR2 are MGHDK and SYGVNS. The CDR3 sequence is 19 residues long. With V trimmed by 3 bases and J by 0 bases, 8 bases remained unmatched. The CDR3 DNA reads TGTGCCAGCAGTGATTACGGGACTAGCGGGAAACCAGCCAAAAACATTCAGTACTTC. Protein product: CASSDYGTSGKPAKNIQYF.

This clone was counted a few times. The CDR3 DNA reads TGTGCCAGCAGTACGACAGCGCGCTCCTACGAGCAGTACTTC. Translation gives CASSTTARSYEQYF. The chain carries TRBV28 and TRBJ2-7; D possibly corresponds to TRBD1 (5 bases). CDR1 is MDHEN, CDR2 SYDVKM, per germline. With 5 bases removed from V and 0 bases from J, the gap between germline ends came to 11 bases. This CDR3 has 14 amino acids.